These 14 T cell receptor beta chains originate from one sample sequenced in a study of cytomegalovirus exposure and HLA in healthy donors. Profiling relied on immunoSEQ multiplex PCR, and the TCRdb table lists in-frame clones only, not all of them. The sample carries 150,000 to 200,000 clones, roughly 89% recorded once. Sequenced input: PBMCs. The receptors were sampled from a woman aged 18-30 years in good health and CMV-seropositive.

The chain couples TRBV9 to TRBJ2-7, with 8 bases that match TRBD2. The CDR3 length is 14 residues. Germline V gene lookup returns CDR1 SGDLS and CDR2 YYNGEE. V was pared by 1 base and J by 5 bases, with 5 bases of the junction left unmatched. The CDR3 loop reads CASSVPAGVHEQYF. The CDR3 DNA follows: TGTGCCAGCAGCGTACCAGCGGGAGTGCACGAGCAGTACTTC. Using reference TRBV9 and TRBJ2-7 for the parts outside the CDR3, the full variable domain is DSGVTQTPKHLITATGQRVTLRCSPRSGDLSVYWYQQSLDQGLQFLIQYYNGEERAKGNILERFSAQQFPDLHSELNLSSLELGDSALYFCASSVPAGVHEQYFGPGTRLTVT.

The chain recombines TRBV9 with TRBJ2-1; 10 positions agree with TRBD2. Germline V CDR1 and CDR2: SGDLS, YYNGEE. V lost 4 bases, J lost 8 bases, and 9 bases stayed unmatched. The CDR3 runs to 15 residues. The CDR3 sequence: CASSLAGVEGDEQFF. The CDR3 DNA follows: TGTGCCAGCAGCCTAGCGGGAGTTGAGGGAGATGAGCAGTTCTTC.

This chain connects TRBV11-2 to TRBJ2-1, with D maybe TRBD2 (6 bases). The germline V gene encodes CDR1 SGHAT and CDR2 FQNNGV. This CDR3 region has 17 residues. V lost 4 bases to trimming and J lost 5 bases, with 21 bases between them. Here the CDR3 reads CASSSYLGTGEDNEQFF. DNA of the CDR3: TGTGCCAGCAGCTCCTATTTGGGGACGGGAGAGGACAATGAGCAGTTCTTC.

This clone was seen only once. CDR3 nucleotides: TGTGCCAGCAGTGAAGGGGCGACAGATACGCAGTATTTT. It codes for CASSEGATDTQYF. The chain uses TRBV25-1 and TRBJ2-3, with a possible D match to TRBD1 (5 bases). CDR3 length: 13 amino acids. The germline V gene encodes CDR1 MGHDK and CDR2 SYGVNS. Trimming stripped 2 bases from V and 3 bases from J, with 6 bases between.

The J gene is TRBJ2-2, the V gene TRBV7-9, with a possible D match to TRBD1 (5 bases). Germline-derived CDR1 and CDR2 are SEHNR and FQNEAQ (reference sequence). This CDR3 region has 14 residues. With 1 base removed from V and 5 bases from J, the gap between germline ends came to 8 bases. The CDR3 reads CASSLGQLTGELFF. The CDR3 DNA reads TGTGCCAGCAGCTTAGGACAGCTAACCGGGGAGCTGTTTTTT. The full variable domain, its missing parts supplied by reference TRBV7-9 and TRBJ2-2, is DTGVSQNPRHKITKRGQNVTFRCDPISEHNRLYWYRQTLGQGPEFLTYFQNEAQLEKSRLLSDRFSAERPKGSFSTLEIQRTEQGDSAMYLCASSLGQLTGELFFGEGSRLTVL.

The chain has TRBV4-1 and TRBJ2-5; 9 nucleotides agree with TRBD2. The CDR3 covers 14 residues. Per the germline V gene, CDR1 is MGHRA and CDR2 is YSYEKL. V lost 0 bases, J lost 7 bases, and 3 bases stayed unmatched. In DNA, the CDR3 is TGCGCCAGCAGCCAAGATAGGCGGGAGGGGACCCAGTACTTC. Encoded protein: CASSQDRREGTQYF.

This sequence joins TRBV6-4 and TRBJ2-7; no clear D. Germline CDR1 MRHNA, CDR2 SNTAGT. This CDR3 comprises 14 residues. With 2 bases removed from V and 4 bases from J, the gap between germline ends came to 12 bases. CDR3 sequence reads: CASSDSMIWYEQYF. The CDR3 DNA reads TGTGCCAGCAGTGACAGCATGATTTGGTACGAGCAGTACTTC.

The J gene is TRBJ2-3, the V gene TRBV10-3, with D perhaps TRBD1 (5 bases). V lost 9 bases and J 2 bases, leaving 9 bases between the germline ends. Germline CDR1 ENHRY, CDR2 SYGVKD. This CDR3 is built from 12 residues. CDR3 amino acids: CAIGHDTDTQYF. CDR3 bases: TGTGCCATTGGACACGACACAGATACGCAGTATTTT.

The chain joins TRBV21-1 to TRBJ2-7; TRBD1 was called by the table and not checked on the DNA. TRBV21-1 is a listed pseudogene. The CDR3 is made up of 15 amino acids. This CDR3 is CASNNWGHALIEQYF. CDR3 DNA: TGTGCCAGCAACAACTGGGGACACGCTCTTATCGAGCAGTACTTC.

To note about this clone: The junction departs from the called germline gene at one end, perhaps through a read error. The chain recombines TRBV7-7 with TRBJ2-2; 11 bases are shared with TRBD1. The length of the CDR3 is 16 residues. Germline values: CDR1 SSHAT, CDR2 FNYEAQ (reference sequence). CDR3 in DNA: TGTGCTAGCAGCCACGGGACAGGGGGTCTCACCGGGGAGCTGTTTTTT. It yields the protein CASSHGTGGLTGELFF. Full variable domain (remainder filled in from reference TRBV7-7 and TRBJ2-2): GAGVSQSPRYKVTKRGQDVTLRCDPISSHATLYWYQQALGQGPEFLTYFNYEAQPDKSGLPSDRFSAERPEGSISTLTIQRTEQRDSAMYRCASSHGTGGLTGELFFGEGSRLTVL.

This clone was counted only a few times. The CDR3 DNA is TGTGCCAGCAGCCAAGATAATGTAGCTTTCTTT. This codes for CASSQDNVAFF. This chain uses TRBV4-2 with TRBJ1-1; no firm D call. Trimming pared 0 bases from V and 10 bases from J, leaving 6 bases between. Germline V gene sequence: CDR1 LGHNA, CDR2 YNFKEQ. This CDR3 contains 11 residues.

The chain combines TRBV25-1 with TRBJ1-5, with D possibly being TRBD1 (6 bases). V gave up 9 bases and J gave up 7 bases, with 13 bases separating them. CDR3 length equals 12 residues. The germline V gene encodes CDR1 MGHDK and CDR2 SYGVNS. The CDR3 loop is CASNRERQPQHF. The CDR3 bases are TGTGCCAGTAACAGGGAACGCCAGCCCCAGCATTTT.

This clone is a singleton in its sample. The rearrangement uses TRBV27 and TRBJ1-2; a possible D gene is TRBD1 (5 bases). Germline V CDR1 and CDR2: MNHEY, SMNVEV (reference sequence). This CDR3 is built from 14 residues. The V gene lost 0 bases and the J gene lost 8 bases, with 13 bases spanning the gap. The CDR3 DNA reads TGTGCCAGCAGTTTATCACCCCCGCAGGGCGGCTACACCTTC. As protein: CASSLSPPQGGYTF.

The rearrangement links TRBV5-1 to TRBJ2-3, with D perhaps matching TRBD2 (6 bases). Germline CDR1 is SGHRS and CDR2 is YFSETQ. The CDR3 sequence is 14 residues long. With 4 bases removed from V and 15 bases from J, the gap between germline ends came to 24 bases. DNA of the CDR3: TGCGCCAGCAGCCCGGGGACGGAGACTAGACCGAACTATTTT. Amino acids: CASSPGTETRPNYF.